This passage covers 28 T cell receptor beta chains from one sample sequenced in a study of blood T cell repertoires in COVID-19. Clones were read by immunoSEQ multiplex PCR, and TCRdb kept only the in-frame ones, dropping some. This table holds over 11,000 clones, approximately 90% found once. Sequenced input: peripheral blood. The receptors derive from a human donor in a cohort sampled during active COVID-19.

The chain combines TRBV10-3 with TRBJ1-2, with a weak D call TRBD1 (5 bases). The CDR3 is 14 amino acids. The germline V gene encodes CDR1 ENHRY and CDR2 SYGVKD. Trimming took 6 bases from V and 8 from J, leaving 19 bases between them. DNA for the CDR3: TGTGCCATCAGCCGACAGCCCCCATCTGAGGGCTACACCTTC. This sequence encodes CAISRQPPSEGYTF.

The V and J genes are TRBV6-5 and TRBJ2-1, with D possibly TRBD2 on 6 matching bases. The CDR3 is 15 residues long. Trimming cost V 3 bases and J 6 bases, with 15 bases left between them. Germline V gives CDR1 MNHEY, CDR2 SVGAGI. The CDR3: CASSYQAGFPNEQFF. CDR3 coding DNA: TGTGCCAGCAGTTATCAGGCGGGATTCCCCAATGAGCAGTTCTTC.

V usage is TRBV27 and J usage is TRBJ2-7, with unresolved D. The CDR3 has 13 amino acids. The germline gives CDR1 MNHEY, CDR2 SMNVEV (reference sequence). The V end lost 3 bases, the J end lost 5 bases, and 11 bases lay between the germline ends. The CDR3 sequence is CASSLWQENEQYF. The CDR3 coding sequence is TGTGCCAGCAGTTTGTGGCAGGAAAACGAGCAGTACTTC.

This clone appeared once. The genes are TRBV24-1 and TRBJ1-2; TRBD1 matches 7 bases. The CDR3 loop spans 12 amino acids. The germline V gene has CDR1 KGHDR and CDR2 SFDVKD. V shed 4 bases, J shed 8 bases, and the junction held 3 bases outside the gene matches. The CDR3: CATSDRGDGYTF. DNA for the CDR3: TGTGCCACCAGTGACAGGGGGGACGGCTACACCTTC.

This clone was seen more than once but under ten times. This chain joins TRBV11-3 and TRBJ1-1; no clear D gene. CDR1 and CDR2 (germline): SGHNT, YENEEA. Trimming took 6 bases from V and 5 from J, leaving 13 bases between them. The CDR3 contains 13 residues. CDR3 DNA sequence: TGTGCCAGCAGTCTAGGATCAGAGACTGAAGCTTTCTTT. The encoded protein is CASSLGSETEAFF. The variable domain in full, with the rest retrieved from reference TRBV11-3 and TRBJ1-1, is EAGVVQSPRYKIIEKKQPVAFWCNPISGHNTLYWYLQNLGQGPELLIRYENEEAVDDSQLPKDRFSAERLKGVDSTLKIQPAELGDSAVYLCASSLGSETEAFFGQGTRLTVV.

The rearrangement joins TRBV5-1 to TRBJ2-6; 9 nucleotides align to TRBD1. V was pared by 4 bases and J by 4 bases, with 6 bases of the junction left unmatched. The CDR3 covers 16 residues. Germline V lookup: CDR1 SGHRS, CDR2 YFSETQ. The CDR3, as DNA: TGCGCCAGCAGCCAACAGGGGGCGGGCGGGGCCAACGTCCTGACTTTC. Amino acids: CASSQQGAGGANVLTF.

The rearrangement joins TRBV25-1 to TRBJ2-5; D unresolved. Germline V gene sequence: CDR1 MGHDK, CDR2 SYGVNS. The V and J ends lost 2 bases and 2 bases respectively, with 9 bases between them. This CDR3 spans 14 amino acids. The CDR3 DNA follows: TGTGCCAGCAGTGAAGCGGTGGTACAAGAGACCCAGTACTTC. It translates to CASSEAVVQETQYF.

The rearrangement joins TRBV5-6 to TRBJ1-5; D is perhaps TRBD1 (5 bases). Trimming took 5 bases from V and 0 from J, leaving 21 bases between them. Germline CDR1 SGHDT, CDR2 YYEEEE. The CDR3 totals 18 residues. The CDR3 coding sequence is TGTGCCAGCAGACGATTTGGAGATGACAGACATAGCAATCAGCCCCAGCATTTT. Translation: CASRRFGDDRHSNQPQHF.

This chain uses TRBV2 with TRBJ1-3; a weak D match, TRBD1 (5 bases). Trimming removed 9 bases from V and 3 bases from J, with 9 bases in between. The germline V gene has CDR1 SNHLY and CDR2 FYNNEI. This CDR3 is 12 amino acids long. The CDR3 DNA reads TGTGCCAGAACAGGAAATGGAAACACCATATATTTT. It yields the protein CARTGNGNTIYF.

This clone was seen a few times. The CDR3 region is CASSLGQIPYNEQFF. Written as DNA, the CDR3 is TGTGCCAGCAGCTTGGGGCAGATCCCGTACAATGAGCAGTTCTTC. The chain joins TRBV5-6 to TRBJ2-1; D not resolved. V lost 0 bases to trimming and J lost 4 bases, with 11 bases between them. The germline V gene encodes CDR1 SGHDT and CDR2 YYEEEE. CDR3 length: 15 amino acids.

The rearrangement links TRBV28 to TRBJ2-1; 11 nucleotides line up with TRBD2. The trim removed 6 bases at V and 4 bases at J, leaving 17 bases unmatched. This CDR3 spans 19 amino acids. The germline CDR1 and CDR2 sequences are MDHEN and SYDVKM. The CDR3 region has the DNA TGTGCCAGCAGCCCCCACGAGGGAGCCGGGACTAGCGGATACAATGAGCAGTTCTTC. Translation: CASSPHEGAGTSGYNEQFF.

The rearrangement joins TRBV6-5 to TRBJ2-7, with 7 bases identical to TRBD2. The germline gives CDR1 MNHEY, CDR2 SVGAGI. This CDR3 contains 14 residues. Trimming cost V 6 bases and J 5 bases; bases outside gene matches: 10. CDR3 sequence reads: CASSLGGRTDEQYF. In DNA form, the CDR3 reads TGTGCCAGCAGCTTGGGGGGGAGAACCGACGAGCAGTACTTC.

The rearrangement uses TRBV7-2 and TRBJ2-1; a weak D match, TRBD2 (5 bases). The CDR3 is 18 amino acids. CDR1 and CDR2 from the germline V gene are SGHTA and FQGNSA. V dropped 3 bases and J dropped 0 bases, with 18 bases sitting between them. This CDR3 reads CASSFGLAEKSSYNEQFF. Written as DNA, the CDR3 is TGTGCCAGCAGCTTTGGGCTAGCCGAAAAGAGCTCCTACAATGAGCAGTTCTTC.

The chain has TRBV27 and TRBJ1-1, with a weak D call TRBD1 (5 bases). This CDR3 is built from 12 residues. Germline loops: CDR1 MNHEY, CDR2 SMNVEV (reference sequence). V was pared by 9 bases and J by 10 bases, with 18 bases between. CDR3 sequence (DNA): TGTGCCAGTAGGAACTTGGGGCGCGCAGCTTTCTTT. Amino acid sequence: CASRNLGRAAFF.

This clone was observed a single time. V gene TRBV27 combines with J gene TRBJ2-3, with 8 nucleotides matching TRBD2. Germline CDR1 is MNHEY and CDR2 is SMNVEV (reference sequence). The CDR3 contains 17 residues. The trim removed 6 bases at V and 0 bases at J, leaving 11 bases unmatched. CDR3: CASRLLAARSSTDTQYF. The DNA of the CDR3 is TGTGCCAGCAGACTACTAGCGGCTCGATCTAGCACAGATACGCAGTATTTT.

J is TRBJ2-7 and V is TRBV20-1; D not resolved. Germline CDR1 reads DFQATT; CDR2 reads SNEGSKA (reference sequence). The CDR3 is made up of 11 amino acids. V gave up 4 bases and J gave up 2 bases, with 6 bases separating them. Here the CDR3 reads CSAKLPYEQYF. DNA for the CDR3: TGCAGTGCTAAGCTTCCCTACGAGCAGTACTTC.

The chain couples TRBV29-1 to TRBJ2-7, with 7 bases aligning to TRBD1. Germline-derived CDR1 and CDR2 are SQVTM and ANQGSEA. There are 16 residues in the CDR3. The V segment lost 1 base and the J segment 0 bases; nucleotides outside the gene matches: 9. The CDR3 DNA reads TGCAGCGTTGAAGCTTCAAGACAGGGAAGCTCCTACGAGCAGTACTTC. It is translated as CSVEASRQGSSYEQYF.

The rearrangement links TRBV2 to TRBJ2-1; D may be TRBD1 (6 bases). CDR1 is SNHLY and CDR2 is FYNNEI in the germline V gene. V lost 4 bases and J 6 bases, leaving 13 bases between the germline ends. CDR3 length: 14 residues. Written as DNA, the CDR3 is TGTGCCAGCAGTGCTGGGGGCCGCAGCAATGAGCAGTTCTTC. Translated: CASSAGGRSNEQFF.

The chain recombines TRBV4-1 with TRBJ2-5, with TRBD1 matching 8 bases. Per germline, CDR1 MGHRA and CDR2 YSYEKL. After removal of 4 bases from V and 5 bases from J, the junction contained 9 bases not matched to a gene. CDR3 length: 15 amino acids. CDR3 sequence: CASSLSGRGLETQYF. CDR3 nucleotide sequence: TGCGCCAGCAGCCTATCGGGCAGGGGGCTGGAGACCCAGTACTTC.

This clone was picked up a small number of times. The chain uses TRBV7-9 and TRBJ2-7, with D hard to call. The CDR3 runs to 13 residues. Germline lookup yields CDR1 SEHNR and CDR2 FQNEAQ (reference sequence). Trimming took off 11 bases at V and 0 bases at J, with 14 bases between the two ends. The CDR3 DNA sequence: TGTGCCCGCAACTGCGCGGTCTCCTACGAGCAGTACTTC. Translated, it gives CARNCAVSYEQYF.

The chain recombines TRBV7-6 with TRBJ2-1; 9 bases align to TRBD2. Germline V CDR1 and CDR2: SGHVS, FNYEAQ. The CDR3 totals 21 residues. V shed 3 bases, J shed 8 bases, and the junction held 26 bases outside the gene matches. The CDR3, as DNA: TGTGCCAGCAGCTTGACCCATATAGGGATAGCGGGAGTGATGGGGTACTATGAGCAGTTCTTC. Protein sequence: CASSLTHIGIAGVMGYYEQFF.

This chain uses TRBV6-7 with TRBJ2-3; D unclear. TRBV6-7 is an open reading frame whose function is uncertain. This CDR3 is built from 10 residues. V was cut by 8 bases and J by 2 bases, with 2 bases left in between. This chain's CDR3 is CASYTDTQYF. In DNA, the CDR3 is TGTGCCAGCTACACAGATACGCAGTATTTT.

The rearrangement uses TRBV7-2 and TRBJ2-7; 7 nucleotides agree with TRBD2. J was trimmed by 4 bases and V by 1 base; bases with no gene match: 1. CDR3 length: 13 amino acids. The germline V gene encodes CDR1 SGHTA and CDR2 FQGNSA. The CDR3 here is CASSLGGLYEQYF. The CDR3 coding sequence is TGTGCCAGCAGCTTAGGGGGACTATACGAGCAGTACTTC. Together with reference TRBV7-2 and TRBJ2-7, the CDR3 gives the full variable domain: GAGVSQSPSNKVTEKGKDVELRCDPISGHTALYWYRQSLGQGLEFLIYFQGNSAPDKSGLPSDRFSAERTGGSVSTLTIQRTQQEDSAVYLCASSLGGLYEQYFGPGTRLTVT.

In this sample, this clone turned up a few times. The chain combines TRBV19 with TRBJ2-2, with D maybe TRBD2 (6 bases). This CDR3 comprises 17 residues. Germline CDR1 and CDR2: LNHDA and SQIVND (reference sequence). The germline V and J ends were trimmed by 4 bases and 6 bases, with 21 bases remaining between them. The CDR3 spells CASSTGPTVGGAGELFF. CDR3 DNA sequence: TGTGCCAGTAGTACGGGACCCACCGTGGGGGGTGCCGGGGAGCTGTTTTTT.

V gene TRBV7-2 combines with J gene TRBJ2-7; no firm D call. Trimming removed 3 bases from V and 2 bases from J, with 11 bases in between. Germline V CDR1 and CDR2: SGHTA, FQGNSA. The CDR3 is made up of 14 amino acids. The CDR3 DNA follows: TGTGCCAGCAGCTTCCTAGTGCCCCCCTACGAGCAGTACTTC. Translating it yields CASSFLVPPYEQYF.

The J gene is TRBJ2-7, the V gene TRBV24-1, with 14 bases lining up with TRBD2. This CDR3 is 16 amino acids long. CDR1 and CDR2 from the germline V gene are KGHDR and SFDVKD. V trimming: 4 bases; J trimming: 4 bases; junction bases outside the gene matches: 5. The CDR3 DNA follows: TGTGCCACCAGTGAGCCGGGACTAGCGGGAGCATACGAGCAGTACTTC. Protein: CATSEPGLAGAYEQYF.

The chain carries TRBV28 and TRBJ2-2; maybe TRBD1 (6 bases). The germline V gene has CDR1 MDHEN and CDR2 SYDVKM. Trimming took 4 bases from V and 1 from J, leaving 13 bases between them. The CDR3 contains 16 residues. The CDR3 sequence is CASSSWGQRNTGELFF. CDR3 in DNA: TGTGCCAGCAGTTCATGGGGGCAGAGGAACACCGGGGAGCTGTTTTTT.

The chain combines TRBV9 with TRBJ2-7, with 7 bases lining up with TRBD1. CDR1 SGDLS and CDR2 YYNGEE come from the germline V gene. V gave up 0 bases and J gave up 2 bases; unmatched junction bases: 5. The CDR3 extends over 15 amino acids. The chain's CDR3 is CASSVGWTGAYEQYF. The CDR3 DNA follows: TGTGCCAGCAGCGTAGGTTGGACAGGCGCCTACGAGCAGTACTTC.